This TCR beta chain is from a study of T cells after yellow fever vaccination (dated by TCRdb to about 2019). Regarding the study in general: Libraries from fractions with low cell numbers were prepared with the SMART-Seq v4 Ultra Low Input RNA kit. Bulk PBMC replicates and cell subsets were isolated from blood drawn at multiple timepoints before and after both primary and secondary immunization. To follow T-cell clones before and after both primary and booster YFV17D yellow fever vaccination, bulk TCR alpha and beta repertoires underwent longitudinal sequencing. Two healthy male donors, one aged 18 to 30 and one aged 30 to 39 years, made up the cohort.

TCR cDNA was synthesized by 5'RACE template switching, which introduced a universal primer site and unique molecular identifiers. Priming of cDNA synthesis was performed from both the TCR alpha and TCR beta constant segments. Library amplification used two PCR steps, and the second PCR step added sample barcodes and sequencing adapters. Sequencing of libraries was done on Illumina HiSeq 2500 (2x100 bp) or NovaSeq (2x150 bp). The original pipeline was this. Reads were demultiplexed and collapsed into UMI consensus sequences with MIGEC, and V(D)J alignment was performed with MiXCR. Clonotypes responding to the vaccine were identified with edgeR on replicate PBMC samples, with the criteria of FDR below 0.01 and a log2 fold change above 5 up to day 15. Each bulk clonotype received a CD4 or CD8 identity based on whether the sequenced CD4 or CD8 repertoire contained that clonotype at higher abundance. TCRdb passed the public sequencing reads through fastp at Q25 and MiXCR, retaining productive beta sequences. Every distinct CDR3 protein forms one entry, paired with its most common genes and DNA. Clone size and V and J calls follow TCRdb, not the original study. This sample is represented by tens of thousands of distinct CDR3 sequences; more than 5.5% of them were singletons. Of the sample, 35% falls within the top ten clones.

The paper's findings and limits, for the study overall: Compared with the primary T-cell response, the secondary T-cell response was weaker but faster, peaking on day 5 rather than day 15. Computational filtering was required because FACS-sorted repertoires could contain abundant contaminating clonotypes from the bulk population. Because the study included only two donors, the extent to which the findings can be generalized is limited. A small share of clonotypes was detected in both CD4 and CD8 compartments, with the overlap likely arising from convergent recombination. Most clones expanded after primary vaccination (about 96% of CD4 and 88% of CD8) were re-detected after the booster, suggesting that broad memory maintenance occurred.

The label giving this sample's treatment or condition can be read as: live attenuated yellow fever vaccine strain. PBMCs were isolated from peripheral blood using a standard Ficoll-Paque protocol. Dynabeads CD4 and CD8 positive selection kits were used to isolate the CD4 and CD8 T-cell fractions. TriZol was used to extract RNA from bulk PBMCs, CD4 and CD8 fractions, and dextramer-positive and dextramer-negative fractions. This clonotype was seen ten or more times. Its antigen has not been determined. Base qualities are not recorded, but no much larger clone differs from it by a single base. The CDR3 runs 16 residues from the cysteine to the phenylalanine. Of all the DNA, just the CDR3 is kept, 48 bases in frame from base 1. Between the V and J ends, shortened by 6 bases and 0 bases respectively, the junction contains 15 bases. The germline V gene specifies SGHTA as CDR1 and FQGNSA as CDR2.

Sequenced here: CD8+ T cells sorted from PBMCs, sampled 5 to 6 days after the first yellow fever vaccination. Recombination joined TRBV7-2 with TRBJ2-1, with the identity of the D gene unclear. This TCR was sampled from a man younger than 35 who received the YFV17D yellow fever vaccine. In nucleotides, the sequence is TGTGCCAGCAGTCAAATTATAGGAAGCTCCTACAATGAGCAGTTCTTC. This codes for CASSQIIGSSYNEQFF.